This T cell receptor (beta chain) was sequenced for a study of cytomegalovirus exposure and HLA in healthy donors. Vbeta (60) and Jbeta (13) primers were used in the PCR. The data were produced by immunoSEQ multiplex PCR, yet TCRdb's version contains in-frame clones alone and is incomplete. The sample yields 150,000 to 200,000 clones, 75% to 85% seen once. The germline gives CDR1 SNHLY, CDR2 FYNNEI. The CDR3 spans 11 residues. Trimming stripped 7 bases from V and 0 bases from J, with 4 bases between. The source is a man between 18 and 29 years old in good health and CMV-seronegative. Specimen: PBMCs. The chain combines TRBV2 with TRBJ2-7; D gene ambiguous. The CDR3 loop reads CASISSYEQYF. The CDR3, as DNA: TGTGCCAGCATTAGCTCCTACGAGCAGTACTTC.